This T cell receptor beta chain was sequenced for a study of graft-versus-host responses after intestinal transplantation. The wider study: Transplant recipients had multivisceral, liver-intestinal, or isolated intestinal grafts. Anti-thymocyte globulin induction, then tacrolimus and steroids for about 3 years, went to all recipients. General study results and limits: There were GvH clones found in recipient marrow, and some of them appeared first in ileum or blood.

The table came from immunoSEQ multiplex PCR; TCRdb's copy has only in-frame clones and leaves some out. This table has around 30,000 clones, approximately 93% appearing once. Concerning this clone: No antigen is known for it.

Trimming stripped 1 base from V and 10 bases from J, with 11 bases between. The CDR3 extends over 14 amino acids. CDR1 is MGHRA and CDR2 is YSYEKL in the germline V gene. This receptor was obtained from a human patient who received an intestinal transplant, so some T cells may come from the graft donor. The starting material was PBMCs, obtained 66 days after intestinal transplant. This chain uses TRBV4-1 with TRBJ1-6; D remains ambiguous. This chain's CDR3 is CASSQVDLGSPLHF. The CDR3 nucleotides read TGCGCCAGCAGCCAAGTGGATTTGGGGTCACCCCTCCACTTT.